This T cell receptor beta chain was documented in a study of T cells in Graves' hyperthyroidism and ophthalmopathy. This clonotype was picked up one time. The antigen remains undetermined. Germline and junction disagree at one end, which may indicate a read error. Findings of the study overall: Ophthalmopathy was separated from stable hyperthyroidism by a 13 V-J model. Blood also carried most thyroid clonotypes expanded above 0.001.

The length of the CDR3 is 13 residues. Germline lookup yields CDR1 MDHEN and CDR2 SYDVKM. Researchers took RNA transcripts and amplified the TCR beta CDR3 regions from them. Primed by the HTBI set, a first-round RT-PCR was run on the TCR CDR3. One entry per CDR3 protein, called by TCRdb with MiXCR from the multiplex PCR reads. The data show approximately 480,000 distinct CDR3 sequences, with more than 20% seen just once and around 27% held by the top ten. Exclusions: uncontrolled infection, other autoimmune disease, pregnancy, lactation. The source of the PBMCs was roughly 10 ml of fresh peripheral blood.

The chain uses TRBV28 and TRBJ1-1; unclear D gene. The source material was blood. The source of this sequence is a man younger than 35 with Graves' hyperthyroidism. For the CDR3, the DNA is TGTACCAGCAGTAAGACCCTGGGGACTGAAGCTTTCTTT. Its protein is CTSSKTLGTEAFF.